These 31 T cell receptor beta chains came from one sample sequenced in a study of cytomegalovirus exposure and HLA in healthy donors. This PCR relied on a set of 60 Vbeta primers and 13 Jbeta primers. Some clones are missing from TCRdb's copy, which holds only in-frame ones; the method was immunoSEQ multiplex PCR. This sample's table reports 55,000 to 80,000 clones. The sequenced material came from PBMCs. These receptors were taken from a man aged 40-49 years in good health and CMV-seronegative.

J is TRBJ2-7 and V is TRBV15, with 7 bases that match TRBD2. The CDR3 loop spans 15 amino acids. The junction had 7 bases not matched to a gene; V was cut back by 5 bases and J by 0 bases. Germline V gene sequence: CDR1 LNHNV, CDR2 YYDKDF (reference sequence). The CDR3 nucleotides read TGTGCCACCAGCGGGAGGGCAAGCGCCTCCTACGAGCAGTACTTC. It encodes CATSGRASASYEQYF.

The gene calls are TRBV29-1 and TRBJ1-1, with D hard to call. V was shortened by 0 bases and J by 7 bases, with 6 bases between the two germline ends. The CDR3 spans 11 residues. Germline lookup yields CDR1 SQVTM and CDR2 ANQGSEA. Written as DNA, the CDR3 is TGCAGCGTTGAAGAGGCCTTTGAAGCTTTCTTT. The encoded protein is CSVEEAFEAFF.

CDR3 protein: CASSLNSGGFNEQFF. The CDR3 DNA sequence: TGTGCCAGCAGCTTAAATAGCGGGGGGTTCAATGAGCAGTTCTTC. J is TRBJ2-1 and V is TRBV11-3, with 10 bases aligning to TRBD2. In germline, CDR1 is SGHNT, CDR2 YENEEA. This CDR3 has 15 residues. Trimming took 2 bases from V and 6 from J; bases not matched to a gene: 4.

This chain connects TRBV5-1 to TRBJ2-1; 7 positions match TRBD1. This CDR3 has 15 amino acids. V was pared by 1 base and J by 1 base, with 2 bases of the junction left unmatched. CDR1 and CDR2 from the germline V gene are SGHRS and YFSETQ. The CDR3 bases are TGCGCCAGCAGCTTGACAGGGGAGTCCTACAATGAGCAGTTCTTC. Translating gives CASSLTGESYNEQFF.

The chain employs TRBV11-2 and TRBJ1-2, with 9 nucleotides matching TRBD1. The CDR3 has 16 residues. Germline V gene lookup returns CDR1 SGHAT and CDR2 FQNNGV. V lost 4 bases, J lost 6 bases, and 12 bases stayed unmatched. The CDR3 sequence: CASSSHRGPSLHGYTF. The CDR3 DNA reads TGTGCCAGCAGCTCGCACAGGGGGCCGTCGTTACATGGCTACACCTTC.

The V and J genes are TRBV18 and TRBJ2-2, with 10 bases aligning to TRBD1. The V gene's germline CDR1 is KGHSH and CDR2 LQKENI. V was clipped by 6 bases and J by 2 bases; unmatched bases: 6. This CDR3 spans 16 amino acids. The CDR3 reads CASSSGDRGNTGELFF. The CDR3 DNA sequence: TGTGCCAGCTCCTCCGGGGACAGGGGCAACACCGGGGAGCTGTTTTTT.

In DNA, the CDR3 is TGCGCCAGCAGCTCCCCGGGACAGCTTGAGACCCAGTACTTC. It yields the protein CASSSPGQLETQYF. The chain recombines TRBV5-1 with TRBJ2-5, with 7 bases lining up with TRBD1. This CDR3 contains 14 residues. V dropped 3 bases and J dropped 5; count of bases not matched to a gene: 7. Germline values: CDR1 SGHRS, CDR2 YFSETQ.

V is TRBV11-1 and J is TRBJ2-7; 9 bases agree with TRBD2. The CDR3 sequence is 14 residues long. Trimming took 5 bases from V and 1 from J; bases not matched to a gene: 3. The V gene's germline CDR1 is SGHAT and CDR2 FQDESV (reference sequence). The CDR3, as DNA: TGTGCCAGCAGCCAGCGGGGGGCATCCTACGAGCAGTACTTC. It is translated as CASSQRGASYEQYF.

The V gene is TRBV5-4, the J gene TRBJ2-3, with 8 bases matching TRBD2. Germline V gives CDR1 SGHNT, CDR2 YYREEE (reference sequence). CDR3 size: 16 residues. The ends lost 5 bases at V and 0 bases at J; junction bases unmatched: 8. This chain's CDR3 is CASRPEAGASTDTQYF. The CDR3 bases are TGTGCCAGCAGGCCGGAAGCGGGGGCGAGCACAGATACGCAGTATTTT.

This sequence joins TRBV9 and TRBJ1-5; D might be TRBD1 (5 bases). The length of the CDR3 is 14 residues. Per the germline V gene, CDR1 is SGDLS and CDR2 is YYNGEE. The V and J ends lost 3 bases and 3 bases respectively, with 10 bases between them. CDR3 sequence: CASSGTGDNQPQHF. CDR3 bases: TGTGCCAGCAGCGGAACAGGAGACAATCAGCCCCAGCATTTT.

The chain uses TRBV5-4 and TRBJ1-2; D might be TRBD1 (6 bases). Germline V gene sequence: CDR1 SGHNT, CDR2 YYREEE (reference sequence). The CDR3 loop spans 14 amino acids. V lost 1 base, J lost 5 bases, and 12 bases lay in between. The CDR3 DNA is TGTGCCAGCAGCTTGCCGGACAGCCCGTATGGCTACACCTTC. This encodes CASSLPDSPYGYTF.

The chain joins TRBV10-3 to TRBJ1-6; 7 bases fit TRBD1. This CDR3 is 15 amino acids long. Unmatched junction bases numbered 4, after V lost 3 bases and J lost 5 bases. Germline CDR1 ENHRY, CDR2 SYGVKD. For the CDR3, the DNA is TGTGCCATCAGTGAAAAAGACAGGGATAATTCACCCCTCCACTTT. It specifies CAISEKDRDNSPLHF.

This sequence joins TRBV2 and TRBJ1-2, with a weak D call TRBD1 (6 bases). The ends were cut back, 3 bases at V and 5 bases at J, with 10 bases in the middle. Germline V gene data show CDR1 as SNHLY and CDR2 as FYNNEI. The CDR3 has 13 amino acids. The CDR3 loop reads CASSDTQGYGYTF. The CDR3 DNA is TGTGCCAGCAGTGATACCCAGGGGTATGGCTACACCTTC.

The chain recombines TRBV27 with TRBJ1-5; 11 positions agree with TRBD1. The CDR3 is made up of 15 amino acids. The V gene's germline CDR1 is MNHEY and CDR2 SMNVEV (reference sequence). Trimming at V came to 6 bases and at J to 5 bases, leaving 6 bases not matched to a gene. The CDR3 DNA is TGTGCCAGCAGCATGGGGACAGGGGGTGATCAGCCCCAGCATTTT. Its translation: CASSMGTGGDQPQHF.

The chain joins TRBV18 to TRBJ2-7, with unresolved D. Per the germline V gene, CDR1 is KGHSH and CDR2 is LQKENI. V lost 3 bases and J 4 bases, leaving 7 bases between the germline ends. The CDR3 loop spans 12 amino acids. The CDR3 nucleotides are TGTGCCAGCTCACCGGGCCTTTACGAGCAGTACTTC. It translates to CASSPGLYEQYF.

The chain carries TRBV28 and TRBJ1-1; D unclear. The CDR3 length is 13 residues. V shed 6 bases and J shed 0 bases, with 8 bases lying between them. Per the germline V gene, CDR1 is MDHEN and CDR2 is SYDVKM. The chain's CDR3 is CASSTPMNTEAFF. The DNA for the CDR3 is TGTGCCAGCAGCACTCCAATGAACACTGAAGCTTTCTTT.

CDR3: CASSQRGGQETQYF. The CDR3 nucleotides read TGTGCCAGCAGTCAGCGGGGGGGCCAAGAGACCCAGTACTTC. This rearrangement joins TRBV5-8 to TRBJ2-5; the match to TRBD2 covers 10 bases. CDR3 size: 14 residues. V was clipped by 5 bases and J by 1 base; unmatched bases: 2. The germline gives CDR1 SGHTS, CDR2 YDEGEE.

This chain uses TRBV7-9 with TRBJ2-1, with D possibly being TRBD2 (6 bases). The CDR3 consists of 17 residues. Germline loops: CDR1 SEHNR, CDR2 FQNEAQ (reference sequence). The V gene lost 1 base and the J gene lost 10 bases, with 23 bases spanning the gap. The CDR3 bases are TGTGCCAGCAGCTTAGAGGGTCGGCGGGGAAAAATCAGGGAGCAGTTCTTC. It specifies CASSLEGRRGKIREQFF. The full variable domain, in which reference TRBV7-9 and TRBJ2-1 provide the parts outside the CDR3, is DTGVSQNPRHKITKRGQNVTFRCDPISEHNRLYWYRQTLGQGPEFLTYFQNEAQLEKSRLLSDRFSAERPKGSFSTLEIQRTEQGDSAMYLCASSLEGRRGKIREQFFGPGTRLTVL.

Here the CDR3 reads CASREGNTGELFF. The CDR3 DNA is TGTGCCAGCAGGGAGGGTAACACCGGGGAGCTGTTTTTT. The chain carries TRBV28 and TRBJ2-2; the D gene is possibly TRBD2 (6 bases). Germline CDR1 is MDHEN and CDR2 is SYDVKM. This CDR3 region has 13 residues. Trimming left V 6 bases short and J 2 bases short, with 7 bases between.

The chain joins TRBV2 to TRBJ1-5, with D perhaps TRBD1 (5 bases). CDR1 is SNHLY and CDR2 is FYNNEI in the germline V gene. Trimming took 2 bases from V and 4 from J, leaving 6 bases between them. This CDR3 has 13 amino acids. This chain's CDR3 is CASSERGNQPQHF. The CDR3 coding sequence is TGTGCCAGCAGTGAAAGGGGTAATCAGCCCCAGCATTTT.

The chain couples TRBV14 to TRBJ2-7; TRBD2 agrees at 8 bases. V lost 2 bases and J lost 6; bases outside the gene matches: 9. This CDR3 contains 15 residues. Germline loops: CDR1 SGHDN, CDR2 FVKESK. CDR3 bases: TGTGCCAGCAGCCAATTGACGGGGGGGCCTCCCGAGCAGTACTTC. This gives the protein CASSQLTGGPPEQYF.

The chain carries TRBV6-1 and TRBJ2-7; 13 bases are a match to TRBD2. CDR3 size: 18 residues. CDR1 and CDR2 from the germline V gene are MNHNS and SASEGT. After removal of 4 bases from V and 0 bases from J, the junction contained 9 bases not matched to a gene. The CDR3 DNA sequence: TGTGCCAGCAGTGCCAGGACTAGCGGGGGCCAAAGCTCCTACGAGCAGTACTTC. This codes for CASSARTSGGQSSYEQYF.

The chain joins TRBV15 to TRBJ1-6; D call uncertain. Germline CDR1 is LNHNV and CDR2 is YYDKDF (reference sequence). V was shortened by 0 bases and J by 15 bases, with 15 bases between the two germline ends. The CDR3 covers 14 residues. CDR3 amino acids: CATSRDPNSELLHF. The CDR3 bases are TGTGCCACCAGCAGAGATCCCAATTCTGAACTCCTCCACTTT.

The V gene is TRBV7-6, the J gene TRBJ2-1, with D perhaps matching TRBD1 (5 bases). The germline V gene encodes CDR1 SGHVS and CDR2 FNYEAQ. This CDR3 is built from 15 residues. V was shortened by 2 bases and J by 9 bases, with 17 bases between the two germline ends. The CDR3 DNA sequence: TGTGCCAGCAGCTTAAGTCAGGGCGTACATAGTGAGCAGTTCTTC. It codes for CASSLSQGVHSEQFF.

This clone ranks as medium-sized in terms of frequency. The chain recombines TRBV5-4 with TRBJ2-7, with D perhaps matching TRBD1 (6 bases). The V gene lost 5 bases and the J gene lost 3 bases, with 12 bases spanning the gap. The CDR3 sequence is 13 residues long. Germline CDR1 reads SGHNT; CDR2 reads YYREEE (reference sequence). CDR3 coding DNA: TGTGCCAGCAGTCGAGACAGGAACTACGAGCAGTACTTC. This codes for CASSRDRNYEQYF.

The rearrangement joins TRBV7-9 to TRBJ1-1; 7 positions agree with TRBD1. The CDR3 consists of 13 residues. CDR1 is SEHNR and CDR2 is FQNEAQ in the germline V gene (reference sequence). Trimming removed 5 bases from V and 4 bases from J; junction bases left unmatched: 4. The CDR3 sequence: CASSRGGPTEAFF. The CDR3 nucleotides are TGTGCCAGCAGCCGAGGGGGCCCCACTGAAGCTTTCTTT.

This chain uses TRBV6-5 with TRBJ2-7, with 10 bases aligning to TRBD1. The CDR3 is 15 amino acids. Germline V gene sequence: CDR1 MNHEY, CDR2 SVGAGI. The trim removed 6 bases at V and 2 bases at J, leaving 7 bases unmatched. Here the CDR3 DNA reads TGTGCCAGCAGGGGACAGGGGTGGAGTGCCTACGAGCAGTACTTC. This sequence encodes CASRGQGWSAYEQYF.

The DNA for the CDR3 is TGTGCCAGCAGCTTCGTGGACAGGGGAGAGACCCAGTACTTC. It translates to CASSFVDRGETQYF. This chain links TRBV5-6 with TRBJ2-5; TRBD1 matches at 9 bases. V lost 2 bases to trimming and J lost 4 bases; unmatched junction nucleotides: 3. This CDR3 is built from 14 residues. Germline CDR1 SGHDT, CDR2 YYEEEE.

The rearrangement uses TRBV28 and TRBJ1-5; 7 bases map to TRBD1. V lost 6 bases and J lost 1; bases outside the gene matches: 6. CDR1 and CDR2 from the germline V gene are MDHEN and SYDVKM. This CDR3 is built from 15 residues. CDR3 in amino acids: CASSLGTVSNQPQHF. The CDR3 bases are TGTGCCAGCAGCCTAGGGACAGTAAGCAATCAGCCCCAGCATTTT.

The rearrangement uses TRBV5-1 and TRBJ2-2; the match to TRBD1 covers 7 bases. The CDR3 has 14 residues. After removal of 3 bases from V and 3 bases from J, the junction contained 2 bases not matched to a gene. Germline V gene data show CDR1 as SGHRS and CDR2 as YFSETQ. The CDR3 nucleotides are TGCGCCAGCAGCTACACAGGGGACACCGGGGAGCTGTTTTTT. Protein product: CASSYTGDTGELFF.

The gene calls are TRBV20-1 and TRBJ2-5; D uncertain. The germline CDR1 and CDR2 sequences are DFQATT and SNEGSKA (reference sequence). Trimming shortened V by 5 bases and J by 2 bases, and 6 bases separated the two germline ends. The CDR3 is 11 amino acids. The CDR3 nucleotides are TGCAGTGCTCTCCTTCAAGAGACCCAGTACTTC. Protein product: CSALLQETQYF.